The table lists the clone carrying this TCR beta chain with many counts. Its antigen is as yet unknown. These data originate in a study of T cells in Graves' hyperthyroidism and ophthalmopathy. Study background: Peripheral blood was taken when the disease was first diagnosed, before any treatment began.

Study-wide points: Also found in blood were most expanded thyroid clonotypes above 0.001.

TCR beta CDR3 regions were amplified from RNA. When the TCR CDR3 underwent first-round RT-PCR, the HTBI primer set was used. TCRdb processed the multiplex PCR reads anew with MiXCR; each CDR3 protein has one entry. Counted here are about 760,000 distinct CDR3 sequences, 35% occurring once; the ten biggest clones make up about a third. J lost 0 bases, V lost 4 bases, and 9 bases had no gene match. The CDR3 loop spans 17 amino acids. Looked up from germline, CDR1 is ENHRY and CDR2 is SYGVKD. The chain links TRBV10-3 to TRBJ1-3; 7 positions match TRBD1. Sample: blood. The receptor was isolated from a woman in her 40s with Graves' hyperthyroidism. CDR3 amino acids: CAISAPGTAHSGNTIYF. The CDR3 DNA reads TGTGCCATCAGTGCTCCCGGGACAGCACACTCTGGAAACACCATATATTTT.